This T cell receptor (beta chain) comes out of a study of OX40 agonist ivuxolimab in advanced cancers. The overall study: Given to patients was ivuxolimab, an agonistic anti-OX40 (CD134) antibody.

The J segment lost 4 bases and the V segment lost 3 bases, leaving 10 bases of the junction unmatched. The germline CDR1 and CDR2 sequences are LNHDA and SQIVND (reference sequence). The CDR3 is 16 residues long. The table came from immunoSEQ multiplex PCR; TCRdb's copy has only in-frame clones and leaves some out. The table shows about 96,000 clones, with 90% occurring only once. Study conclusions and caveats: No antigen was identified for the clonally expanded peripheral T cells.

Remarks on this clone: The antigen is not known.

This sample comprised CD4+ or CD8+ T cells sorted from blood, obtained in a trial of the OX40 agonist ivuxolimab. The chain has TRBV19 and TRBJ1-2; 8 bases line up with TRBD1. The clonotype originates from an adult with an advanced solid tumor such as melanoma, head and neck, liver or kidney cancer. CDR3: CASSIRGAGGSYGYTF. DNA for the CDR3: TGTGCCAGTAGTATCAGGGGAGCAGGGGGCAGCTATGGCTACACCTTC.